This T cell receptor beta chain is drawn from a study of tumor and adjacent non-tumor tissue in lung cancer. Study-wide results and caveats: Shorter survival was associated with higher TCR diversity in tumors. Compared with tumor, normal lung showed significantly lower TCR diversity.

TCRbeta libraries were built with three rounds of nested PCR, modified from ARM-PCR. TCRdb itself ran the multiplex PCR reads through MiXCR, one entry per CDR3 protein. The sample lists approximately 77,000 distinct CDR3 sequences; 80% to 90% were seen once. This sample's RNA came from whole unsorted tissue. The normal lung tissue was taken more than 3 cm from the tumor edge. To note about this clonotype: Its antigen is as yet unknown. A junction boundary mismatches the germline segment, possibly from a read error.

This CDR3 is built from 15 residues. The sample taken for sequencing was distant non-tumor lung tissue. The clonotype was recovered from a man in his 60s with non-small cell lung cancer. The gene calls are TRBV12-3 or TRBV12-4 and TRBJ1-4; maybe TRBD1 (5 bases). CDR3 in amino acids: CAISIPMGVHEKLFF. In DNA, the CDR3 is TGTGCCATCAGTATCCCTATGGGGGTTCACGAAAAACTGTTTTTT.